This TCR beta chain was captured in a study of CD8+ T cells in alopecia areata. Study overall: Tofacitinib lasted 6 to 18 months, then 6 months off drug.

Points on this clone: Its antigen is undetermined.

Broader study findings: Resident alphabeta T cells of normal skin are also sequenced in scalp samples.

The length of the CDR3 is 13 residues. V was clipped by 11 bases and J by 3 bases, with 17 bases between them. In germline, CDR1 is MNHEY, CDR2 SVGAGI. Extracted RNA was reverse transcribed, and the resulting cDNA served as sequencing template. TCRdb's table, derived via immunoSEQ multiplex PCR, lists solely in-frame clones and lacks some. The profile shows some 130,000 clones, approximately 53% of them singletons. Samples from alopecia areata patients were lesional scalp punch biopsies and peripheral blood. Sorted out of PBMCs were CD4+ T cells and CD8+ T cells. This clonotype was sampled from a human donor with alopecia areata. Sequencing used CD4+ T cells sorted from blood, obtained at week 0. The chain links TRBV6-5 to TRBJ2-7; perhaps D is TRBD1 or TRBD2 (5 bases each). The CDR3 spells CAGGKTSFYEQYF. CDR3 DNA sequence: TGTGCCGGGGGAAAAACTAGTTTCTACGAGCAGTACTTC.